Included here is one TCR beta chain sequence, with context. What it binds is not known. The data were taken from a study of radiotherapy plus CTLA-4 blockade in lung cancer. In the study overall: Among enrolled patients, less than 20% responded and about 30% achieved disease control. Broader study findings: Strongest reported response predictors: early blood clone changes and post-radiation interferon-beta. An expansion of tumor-derived TCR clones occurred in blood after radiotherapy plus ipilimumab.

This table comes from immunoSEQ multiplex PCR, and its TCRdb copy is limited to in-frame clones, with some not included. The sample has tens of thousands of clones, around 69% seen once. CTLA-4 blockade with ipilimumab, together with focal radiation, was given to patients with chemo-refractory metastatic non-small-cell lung cancer. Trimming took 0 bases from V and 0 from J; bases not matched to a gene: 12. This CDR3 comprises 19 residues. The germline V gene has CDR1 ENHRY and CDR2 SYGVKD. The receptor was derived from a human donor with non-small cell lung cancer who had stable disease on radiotherapy plus ipilimumab. This material consisted of peripheral blood, taken from a patient treated with radiotherapy plus ipilimumab. The chain is built from TRBV10-3 and TRBJ1-1; 8 nucleotides match TRBD1. DNA for the CDR3: TGTGCCATCAGTGAGTCGAGGGGCAGGGGGCACCCGATGAACACTGAAGCTTTCTTT. Protein: CAISESRGRGHPMNTEAFF.